This T cell receptor (beta chain) was recorded in a study of CD8+ T cells in alopecia areata. Study at large: Those treated were given oral tofacitinib at 5 to 10 mg twice daily. The authors scored treated patients' severity by affected scalp percentage. The study, taken as a whole, reports: Having one nonresponder leaves uncertain how baseline CD8+ expansion relates to response.

A remark on this clone: As yet, its antigen is unknown.

Noted treatment: oral pan-JAK inhibitor, 5-10 mg twice daily. CDR3 size: 14 residues. Losses at the gene ends were 4 bases for V and 4 bases for J; bases not matched to a gene: 6. CDR1 is SGHRS, CDR2 YFSETQ, per germline. Once RNA had been extracted, it was reverse transcribed into cDNA to act as the sequencing template. Assay: immunoSEQ multiplex PCR; the TCRdb copy retains only in-frame clones and omits some. Among a few hundred thousand clones listed, about three fifths were seen once. This receptor was taken from a human donor with alopecia areata. The sequencing here drew on CD4+ T cells sorted from blood, taken at week 4, from a patient treated with tofacitinib. V is TRBV5-1 and J is TRBJ1-2; 8 bases line up with TRBD1. The CDR3 DNA reads as TGCGCCAGCAGCCTCGACAGGGGATCCTATGGCTACACCTTC. Amino acids: CASSLDRGSYGYTF.